Below, 6 T cell receptor beta chains from the same sample are listed, as sequenced in a study of cytomegalovirus exposure and HLA in healthy donors. Amplification used 60 Vbeta primers and 13 Jbeta primers. Generated by immunoSEQ multiplex PCR, the TCRdb table keeps only in-frame clones and is missing some. The sample consists of approximately 190,000 clones, roughly 80% of them appearing once. Sequences were obtained from PBMCs. The receptors here all came from a man aged 40-50 years in good health and CMV-seropositive.

In this sample, this clone turned up once. The genes are TRBV7-3 and TRBJ1-4; D is unclear. CDR1 is SGHTA and CDR2 is FQGTGA in the germline V gene. The CDR3 is made up of 14 amino acids. With 8 bases removed from V and 0 bases from J, the gap between germline ends came to 10 bases. CDR3: CASSPGATNEKLFF. DNA for the CDR3: TGTGCCAGCTCCCCGGGTGCAACTAATGAAAAACTGTTTTTT.

This sequence joins TRBV5-8 and TRBJ1-1; 8 bases are shared with TRBD1. The CDR3 runs 14 residues. V shed 4 bases and J 3 bases; nucleotides not matched to a gene: 5. Germline lookup yields CDR1 SGHTS and CDR2 YDEGEE. DNA for the CDR3: TGTGCCAGCAGCCCCGTACAGGGGGACACTGAAGCTTTCTTT. It translates to CASSPVQGDTEAFF.

The chain has TRBV6-6 and TRBJ2-7; 9 bases line up with TRBD1. Looked up from germline, CDR1 is MNHNY and CDR2 is SVGAGI (reference sequence). The CDR3 spans 15 residues. V dropped 6 bases and J dropped 5; count of bases not matched to a gene: 11. CDR3 DNA: TGTGCCAGCAGGTCTCCGGGACAGGGAAGGAACGAGCAGTACTTC. Amino acid sequence: CASRSPGQGRNEQYF.

The rearrangement joins TRBV30 to TRBJ1-2, with D maybe TRBD1 (5 bases). CDR1 and CDR2 (germline): GTSNPN, SVGIG (reference sequence). This CDR3 is 13 amino acids long. V lost 3 bases, J lost 4 bases, and 12 bases lay in between. DNA of the CDR3: TGTGCCTGGAGATTCGACAGTCTCTATGGCTACACCTTC. Residues: CAWRFDSLYGYTF.

The V gene is TRBV5-7, the J gene TRBJ2-7; no reliable D call. TRBV5-7 is known as an ORF, though its function is uncertain. V was trimmed by 4 bases and J by 4 bases, leaving 12 bases between them. The CDR3 consists of 13 residues. The CDR3 bases are TGTGCCAGCAGCGCGGCGCAGTTGTACGAGCAGTACTTC. Protein product: CASSAAQLYEQYF.

This chain links TRBV2 with TRBJ1-5; D ambiguous. The CDR3 contains 13 residues. The germline V and J ends were trimmed by 4 bases and 0 bases, with 4 bases remaining between them. The germline V gene has CDR1 SNHLY and CDR2 FYNNEI. This CDR3 is CASSVRSNQPQHF. The CDR3 coding sequence is TGTGCCAGCAGTGTCCGTAGCAATCAGCCCCAGCATTTT.